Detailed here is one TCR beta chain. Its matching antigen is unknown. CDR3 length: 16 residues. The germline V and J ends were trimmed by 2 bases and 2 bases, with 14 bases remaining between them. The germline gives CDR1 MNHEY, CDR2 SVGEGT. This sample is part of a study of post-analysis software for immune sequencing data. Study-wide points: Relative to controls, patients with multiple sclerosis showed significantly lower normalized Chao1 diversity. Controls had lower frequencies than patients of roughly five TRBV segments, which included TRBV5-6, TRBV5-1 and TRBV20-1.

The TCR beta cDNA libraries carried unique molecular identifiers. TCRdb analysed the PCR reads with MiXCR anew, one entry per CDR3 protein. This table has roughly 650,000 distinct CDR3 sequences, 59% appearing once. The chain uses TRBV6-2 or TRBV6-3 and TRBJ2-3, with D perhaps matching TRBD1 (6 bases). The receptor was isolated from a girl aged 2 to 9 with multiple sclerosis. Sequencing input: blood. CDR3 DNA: TGTGCCAGCAGTTACGGCAGTCAGGGACACACAGATACGCAGTATTTT. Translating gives CASSYGSQGHTDTQYF.